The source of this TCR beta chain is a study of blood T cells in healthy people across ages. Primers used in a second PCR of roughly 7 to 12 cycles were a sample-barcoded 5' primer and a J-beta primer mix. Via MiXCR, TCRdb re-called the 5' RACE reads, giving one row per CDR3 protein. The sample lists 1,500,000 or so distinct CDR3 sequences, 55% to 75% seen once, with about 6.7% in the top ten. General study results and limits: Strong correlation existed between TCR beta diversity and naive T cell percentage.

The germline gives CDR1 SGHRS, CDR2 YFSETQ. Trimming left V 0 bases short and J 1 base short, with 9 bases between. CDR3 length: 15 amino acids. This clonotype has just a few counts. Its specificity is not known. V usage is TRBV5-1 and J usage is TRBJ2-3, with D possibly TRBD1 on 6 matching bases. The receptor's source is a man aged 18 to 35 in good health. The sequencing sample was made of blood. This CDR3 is CASSLDRVRTDTQYF. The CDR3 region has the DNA TGCGCCAGCAGCTTGGACAGGGTACGCACAGATACGCAGTATTTT.